This T cell receptor beta chain was sequenced in a study of cytomegalovirus exposure and HLA in healthy donors. Study-wide background: Across 300 to 400 genotyped donors, 81% landed in the Caucasian-associated ancestry cluster. Study outcomes and limitations: In an earlier analysis, productive rearrangement rates for most beta V segments clustered near 87% or 30%. An analysis that was carried out later associated 16,000 or so TCR beta sequences with HLA alleles at 0.05 false discovery rate.

The PCR employed 60 Vbeta primers together with 13 Jbeta primers. TCRdb's copy holds only in-frame clones and misses some; the assay was immunoSEQ multiplex PCR. This table holds around 150,000 clones, nearly 80% found once. Germline assignment: CDR1 SGDLS and CDR2 YYNGEE. The CDR3 runs 12 residues. With 4 bases clipped from V and 9 bases from J, the junction kept 5 bases outside the gene matches. With respect to this clone: Its antigen remains unknown.

The clonotype originates from a middle-aged woman in good health and CMV-seronegative. V gene TRBV9 combines with J gene TRBJ1-1; 8 bases fit TRBD1. The sequencing input was PBMCs. This CDR3 reads CASSPRQGKAFF. In DNA form, the CDR3 reads TGTGCCAGCAGCCCCCGACAGGGGAAAGCTTTCTTT.